These T cell receptor beta chains were read from a single sample in a study of blood T cell repertoires in COVID-19. Clones were sequenced by immunoSEQ multiplex PCR, and TCRdb holds only the in-frame ones, with some missing. Of under 250,000 clones listed, about nine tenths were seen once; the top ten hold over 0.8%. The sequenced material came from peripheral blood. The origin of the receptors is a man between 25 and 39 years old with COVID-19, enrolled during active disease. Each CDR3 is given with its conserved first and last residue. Fields, in order: V gene, clone size, J gene, D gene, CDR3 DNA, CDR3 protein. A D gene is named only where the DNA matches it firmly. Clone sizes are given selectively: once, few, many, or a class where the clone is expanded.

v_call: TRBV13; clone_size: NA; j_call: TRBJ2-7; d_call: TRBD1; cdr3_nt: TGTGCCAGCAGCGCGACAGGGAAGTACGAGCAGTACTTC; cdr3_aa: CASSATGKYEQYF
v_call: TRBV3-1/TRBV3-2; clone_size: NA; j_call: TRBJ1-2; d_call: NA; cdr3_nt: TGTGCCAGCAGCCAAGAGGGTTCGCGGGGCTACACCTTC; cdr3_aa: CASSQEGSRGYTF
v_call: TRBV4-1; clone_size: NA; j_call: TRBJ2-2; d_call: NA; cdr3_nt: TGCGCCAGCAGCCAAGATGGGGGGGCAGGCGGGGAGCTGTTTTTT; cdr3_aa: CASSQDGGAGGELFF
v_call: TRBV24-1; clone_size: NA; j_call: TRBJ1-2; d_call: TRBD1; cdr3_nt: TGTGCCACCAGTGCAGGGACAGAAAAATCGAACTATGGCTACACCTTC; cdr3_aa: CATSAGTEKSNYGYTF
v_call: TRBV28; clone_size: NA; j_call: TRBJ1-2; d_call: NA; cdr3_nt: TGTGCCAGCAGTTATGGGAGGTACTATGGCTACACCTTC; cdr3_aa: CASSYGRYYGYTF
v_call: TRBV6-1; clone_size: NA; j_call: TRBJ2-3; d_call: TRBD2; cdr3_nt: TGTGCCAGCAGTGAAAGGGACGGGACTAGATGGACCAAAGATACGCAGTATTTT; cdr3_aa: CASSERDGTRWTKDTQYF
v_call: TRBV7-7; clone_size: NA; j_call: TRBJ2-3; d_call: NA; cdr3_nt: TGTGCCAGCGCGAGGGGGGGATACGCAGATACGCAGTATTTT; cdr3_aa: CASARGGYADTQYF
v_call: TRBV19; clone_size: NA; j_call: TRBJ2-7; d_call: NA; cdr3_nt: TGTGCCAGTAGTTCCCAAACCTACGAGCAGTACTTC; cdr3_aa: CASSSQTYEQYF
v_call: TRBV19; clone_size: NA; j_call: TRBJ1-2; d_call: TRBD1; cdr3_nt: TGTGCCAGTAGCCTCCTCACGGTGGCAGGGGGTGGCTACACCTTC; cdr3_aa: CASSLLTVAGGGYTF
v_call: TRBV9; clone_size: NA; j_call: TRBJ2-3; d_call: TRBD2; cdr3_nt: TGTGCCAGCAGCCCCCTAGCGGGGGTTACAGATACGCAGTATTTT; cdr3_aa: CASSPLAGVTDTQYF
v_call: TRBV6-5; clone_size: NA; j_call: TRBJ1-5; d_call: NA; cdr3_nt: TGTGCCAGCGCTCCCCAGGGAAATCAGCCCCAGCATTTT; cdr3_aa: CASAPQGNQPQHF
v_call: TRBV29-1; clone_size: NA; j_call: TRBJ1-1; d_call: NA; cdr3_nt: TGCAGCGTTGATATGGGGGCCAGGACTGAAGCTTTCTTT; cdr3_aa: CSVDMGARTEAFF
v_call: TRBV30; clone_size: once; j_call: TRBJ1-3; d_call: NA; cdr3_nt: TGTGCCTGGAGTGTACAGGGCGGAAACACCATATATTTT; cdr3_aa: CAWSVQGGNTIYF
v_call: TRBV30; clone_size: NA; j_call: TRBJ2-7; d_call: NA; cdr3_nt: TGTGCCTGGAACGGGGGATCCTACGAGCAGTACTTC; cdr3_aa: CAWNGGSYEQYF
v_call: TRBV12-3/TRBV12-4; clone_size: NA; j_call: TRBJ1-1; d_call: NA; cdr3_nt: TGTGCCAGCAGTTTCAGGGTTACTGAAGCTTTCTTT; cdr3_aa: CASSFRVTEAFF
v_call: TRBV5-1; clone_size: NA; j_call: TRBJ1-2; d_call: TRBD1; cdr3_nt: TGCGCCAGCAGCTTACAGGGGAGAGACTATGGCTACACCTTC; cdr3_aa: CASSLQGRDYGYTF
v_call: TRBV19; clone_size: once; j_call: TRBJ1-2; d_call: NA; cdr3_nt: TGTGCCAGTAGCAAGACAGAGAACTATGGCTACACCTTC; cdr3_aa: CASSKTENYGYTF
v_call: TRBV3-1/TRBV3-2; clone_size: few; j_call: TRBJ1-2; d_call: NA; cdr3_nt: TGTGCCAGCAGCCAAGGGCTGGGGCCCTATGGCTACACCTTC; cdr3_aa: CASSQGLGPYGYTF
v_call: TRBV7-9; clone_size: NA; j_call: TRBJ1-2; d_call: NA; cdr3_nt: TGTGCCAGCAGCTTAGCTGGAGAATATGGCTACACCTTC; cdr3_aa: CASSLAGEYGYTF
v_call: TRBV4-1; clone_size: NA; j_call: TRBJ1-1; d_call: NA; cdr3_nt: TGCGCCAGCAGCCAAGACGGGGAAAACACTGAAGCTTTCTTT; cdr3_aa: CASSQDGENTEAFF
v_call: TRBV3-1/TRBV3-2; clone_size: NA; j_call: TRBJ2-1; d_call: NA; cdr3_nt: TGTGCCAGCAGCCAAGATTGGAGCTACAATGAGCAGTTCTTC; cdr3_aa: CASSQDWSYNEQFF
v_call: TRBV2; clone_size: NA; j_call: TRBJ1-6; d_call: TRBD1; cdr3_nt: TGTGCCAGCAGTGAAGCGGGGACAGGGAATTCACCCCTCCACTTT; cdr3_aa: CASSEAGTGNSPLHF
v_call: TRBV19; clone_size: NA; j_call: TRBJ1-1; d_call: TRBD1; cdr3_nt: TGTGCCAGTACGAAGGACAGGGCCTCAAACACTGAAGCTTTCTTT; cdr3_aa: CASTKDRASNTEAFF
v_call: TRBV2; clone_size: NA; j_call: TRBJ2-3; d_call: NA; cdr3_nt: TGTGCCAGCAGTGAAGGGGGGGGCACAGATACGCAGTATTTT; cdr3_aa: CASSEGGGTDTQYF
v_call: TRBV5-6; clone_size: NA; j_call: TRBJ2-7; d_call: NA; cdr3_nt: TGTGCCAGCAGCCGTCAGGACTTGTACTCCTACGAGCAGTACTTC; cdr3_aa: CASSRQDLYSYEQYF
v_call: TRBV5-1; clone_size: NA; j_call: TRBJ1-2; d_call: NA; cdr3_nt: TGCGCCAGCAGCTTGCGGAGTGTTAACTATGGCTACACCTTC; cdr3_aa: CASSLRSVNYGYTF
v_call: TRBV5-5; clone_size: NA; j_call: TRBJ2-5; d_call: TRBD2; cdr3_nt: TGTGCCAGCAGCCTAGCGGAACGGGAGGCCCAGTACTTC; cdr3_aa: CASSLAEREAQYF
v_call: TRBV12-3/TRBV12-4; clone_size: NA; j_call: TRBJ2-3; d_call: NA; cdr3_nt: TGTGCCAGCAGGGGGAGTGGCCGTGATACGCAGTATTTT; cdr3_aa: CASRGSGRDTQYF
v_call: TRBV13; clone_size: NA; j_call: TRBJ1-5; d_call: TRBD1; cdr3_nt: TGTGCCAGCAGCTTTCAGGGGGCACAGCAGCCCCAGCATTTT; cdr3_aa: CASSFQGAQQPQHF
v_call: TRBV12-3/TRBV12-4; clone_size: NA; j_call: TRBJ1-1; d_call: NA; cdr3_nt: TGTGCCACCGATGACAGCACTGAAGCTTTCTTT; cdr3_aa: CATDDSTEAFF